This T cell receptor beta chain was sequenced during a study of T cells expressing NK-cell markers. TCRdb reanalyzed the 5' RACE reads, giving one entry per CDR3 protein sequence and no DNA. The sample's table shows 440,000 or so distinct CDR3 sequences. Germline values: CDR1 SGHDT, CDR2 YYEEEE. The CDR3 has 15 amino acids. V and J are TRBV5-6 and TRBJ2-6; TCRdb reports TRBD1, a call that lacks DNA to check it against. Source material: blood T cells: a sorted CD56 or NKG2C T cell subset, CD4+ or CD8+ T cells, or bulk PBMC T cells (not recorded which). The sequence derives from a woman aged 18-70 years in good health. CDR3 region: CASSWTVSGANVLTF.